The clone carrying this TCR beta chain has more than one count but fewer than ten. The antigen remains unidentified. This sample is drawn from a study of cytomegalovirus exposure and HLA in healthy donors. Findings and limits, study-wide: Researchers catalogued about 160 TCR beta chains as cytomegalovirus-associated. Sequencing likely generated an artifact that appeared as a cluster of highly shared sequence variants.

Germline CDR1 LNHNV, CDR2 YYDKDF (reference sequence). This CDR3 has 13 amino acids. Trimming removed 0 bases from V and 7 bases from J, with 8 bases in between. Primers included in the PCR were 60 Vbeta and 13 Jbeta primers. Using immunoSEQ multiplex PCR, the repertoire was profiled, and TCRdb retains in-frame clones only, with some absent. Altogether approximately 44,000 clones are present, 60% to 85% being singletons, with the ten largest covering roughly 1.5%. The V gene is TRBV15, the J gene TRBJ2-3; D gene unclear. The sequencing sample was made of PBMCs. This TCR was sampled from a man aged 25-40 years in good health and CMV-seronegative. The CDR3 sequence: CATSRESVHTQYF. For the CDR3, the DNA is TGTGCCACCAGCAGAGAGTCGGTGCATACGCAGTATTTT.